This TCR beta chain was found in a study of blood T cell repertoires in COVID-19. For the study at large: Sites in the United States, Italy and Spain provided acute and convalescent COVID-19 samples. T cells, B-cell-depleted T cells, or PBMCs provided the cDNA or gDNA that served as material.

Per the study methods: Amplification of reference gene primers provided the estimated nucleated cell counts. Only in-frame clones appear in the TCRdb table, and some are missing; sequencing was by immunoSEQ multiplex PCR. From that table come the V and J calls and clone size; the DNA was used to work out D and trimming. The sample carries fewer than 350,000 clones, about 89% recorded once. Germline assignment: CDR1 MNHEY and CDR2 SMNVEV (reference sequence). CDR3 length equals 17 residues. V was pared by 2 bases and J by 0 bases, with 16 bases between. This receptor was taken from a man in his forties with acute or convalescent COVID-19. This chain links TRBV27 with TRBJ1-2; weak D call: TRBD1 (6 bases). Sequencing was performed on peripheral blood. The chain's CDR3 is CASSLISGTLSNYGYTF. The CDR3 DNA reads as TGTGCCAGCAGTTTAATTTCCGGGACACTTTCTAACTATGGCTACACCTTC.